The source of this T cell receptor beta chain is a study of blood T cell repertoires in COVID-19. Original data processing: Using reference gene primer amplification, nucleated cell counts were estimated. Repertoires were generated with immunoSEQ multiplex PCR, while TCRdb's copy carries only in-frame clones and drops some. V, J and clone size are those of that table, while D and trimming were read from the DNA. The repertoire holds over 40,000 clones, 70% to 85% seen once, with roughly 2.5% in the top ten. The ends were cut back, 4 bases at V and 8 bases at J, with 12 bases in the middle. The CDR3 spans 13 residues. The germline V gene encodes CDR1 SGHRS and CDR2 YFSETQ.

The receptor's source is a woman in her sixties or seventies with acute or convalescent COVID-19. This sequence joins TRBV5-1 and TRBJ1-4; maybe TRBD1 (5 bases). Sequenced input: peripheral blood. The CDR3 bases are TGCGCCAGCAGCGGGGACTTCGGGGAAAAACTGTTTTTT. Its protein product is CASSGDFGEKLFF.